One sample yielded the 31 T cell receptor beta chains listed below, sequenced in a study of identifying expanded T cells in peripheral blood. Clones were read by immunoSEQ multiplex PCR, and TCRdb kept only the in-frame ones, dropping some. Among about 100,000 clones, roughly 89% were seen once, and the ten largest hold approximately 18%. Sequencing was carried out using blood. These receptors were collected from a person aged 18-70 years in good health.

CDR3 sequence reads: CASRRDREIQPQHF. In DNA form, the CDR3 reads TGTGCCAGTAGACGAGACAGGGAAATTCAGCCCCAGCATTTT. The genes are TRBV19 and TRBJ1-5, with 7 bases lining up with TRBD1. This CDR3 has 14 residues. With 6 bases clipped from V and 6 bases from J, the junction kept 8 bases outside the gene matches. Per the germline V gene, CDR1 is LNHDA and CDR2 is SQIVND (reference sequence).

The chain couples TRBV19 to TRBJ1-1; D not resolved. The germline V and J ends were trimmed by 4 bases and 3 bases, with 12 bases remaining between them. The germline CDR1 and CDR2 sequences are LNHDA and SQIVND (reference sequence). The CDR3 is 14 amino acids. The DNA of the CDR3 is TGTGCCAGTAGTAGGGAGAGGTTAGACACTGAAGCTTTCTTT. It specifies CASSRERLDTEAFF.

This chain's CDR3 is CASTLVGPNTEAFF. CDR3 coding DNA: TGTGCCAGCACCTTAGTTGGACCGAACACTGAAGCTTTCTTT. The chain combines TRBV9 with TRBJ1-1; D gene uncertain. From germline, CDR1 is SGDLS and CDR2 YYNGEE. Trimming took 6 bases from V and 1 from J, leaving 13 bases between them. CDR3 size: 14 residues.

This chain joins TRBV29-1 and TRBJ2-1; weak D call: TRBD2 (5 bases). The germline V and J ends were trimmed by 0 bases and 8 bases, with 11 bases remaining between them. Germline-derived CDR1 and CDR2 are SQVTM and ANQGSEA. This CDR3 has 13 residues. The CDR3 DNA sequence: TGCAGCGTTGAAGATTGGCTAGCCTATGAGCAGTTCTTC. As protein: CSVEDWLAYEQFF.

This clone was seen more than once but under ten times. V is TRBV30 and J is TRBJ1-2, with a tentative D call TRBD1 (5 bases). The CDR3 contains 11 residues. The V end was cut by 7 bases, the J end by 8 bases, with 14 bases between. Germline V lookup: CDR1 GTSNPN, CDR2 SVGIG (reference sequence). CDR3 nucleotides: TGTGCCTCGGGACTCGGTGGCGGCTACACCTTC. Translation: CASGLGGGYTF.

The rearrangement uses TRBV19 and TRBJ2-1; D assignment may be TRBD1 or TRBD2 (5 bases each). The CDR3 totals 14 residues. The ends were cut back, 8 bases at V and 4 bases at J, with 15 bases in the middle. Per germline, CDR1 LNHDA and CDR2 SQIVND (reference sequence). CDR3 sequence (DNA): TGTGCCAGTCAAGAGGGGAGTTTATACAATGAGCAGTTCTTC. Amino acid sequence: CASQEGSLYNEQFF.

The J gene is TRBJ2-2, the V gene TRBV5-6; D is unclear. Trimming left V 4 bases short and J 7 bases short, with 11 bases between. The germline CDR1 and CDR2 sequences are SGHDT and YYEEEE. The CDR3 extends over 13 amino acids. CDR3 amino acids: CASSALHYGELFF. CDR3 coding DNA: TGTGCCAGCAGCGCCCTCCATTACGGGGAGCTGTTTTTT.

The chain is built from TRBV4-1 and TRBJ2-1, with TRBD1 identical over 9 bases. Germline loops: CDR1 MGHRA, CDR2 YSYEKL. The CDR3 spans 15 residues. Germline trimming cut 1 base from V and 3 bases from J; bases unmatched to any gene: 1. CDR3 sequence: CASSQGQGDYNEQFF. The CDR3 region has the DNA TGCGCCAGCAGCCAAGGACAGGGGGACTACAATGAGCAGTTCTTC.

The V gene is TRBV27, the J gene TRBJ1-1; 7 bases align to TRBD1. Germline lookup yields CDR1 MNHEY and CDR2 SMNVEV (reference sequence). This CDR3 spans 13 amino acids. The junction had 5 bases not matched to a gene; V was cut back by 6 bases and J by 4 bases. The CDR3 DNA sequence: TGTGCCAGCAGGTTTTCAGGGGGCACTGAAGCTTTCTTT. Its translation: CASRFSGGTEAFF.

This chain connects TRBV6-5 to TRBJ2-7, with 13 bases that match TRBD2. The CDR3 is made up of 14 amino acids. Germline trimming cut 6 bases from V and 2 bases from J; bases unmatched to any gene: 1. The germline V gene has CDR1 MNHEY and CDR2 SVGAGI. CDR3: CASRTSGGAYEQYF. CDR3 bases: TGTGCCAGCAGAACTAGCGGGGGGGCCTACGAGCAGTACTTC.

This chain uses TRBV27 with TRBJ2-1; D is undetermined. CDR1 is MNHEY, CDR2 SMNVEV, per germline (reference sequence). Trimming removed 4 bases from V and 0 bases from J, with 10 bases in between. The CDR3 length is 15 residues. CDR3 region: CASSWSASSYNEQFF. The CDR3 DNA reads TGTGCCAGCAGTTGGTCCGCGAGCTCCTACAATGAGCAGTTCTTC.

The rearrangement uses TRBV30 and TRBJ1-2; no firm D call. V shed 4 bases and J shed 2 bases, with 14 bases lying between them. Germline CDR1 is GTSNPN and CDR2 is SVGIG (reference sequence). This CDR3 contains 14 residues. The CDR3 DNA is TGTGCCTGGAAAAAAAGCAGAGAAAACTATGGCTACACCTTC. Its translation is CAWKKSRENYGYTF.

The chain recombines TRBV10-3 with TRBJ1-2, with 8 bases matching TRBD1. Per the germline V gene, CDR1 is ENHRY and CDR2 is SYGVKD. With 10 bases clipped from V and 5 bases from J, the junction kept 9 bases outside the gene matches. This CDR3 has 13 amino acids. The CDR3, as DNA: TGTGCCAGCAGGACTACAGGGGGATATGGCTACACCTTC. Residues: CASRTTGGYGYTF.

The chain is built from TRBV7-2 and TRBJ2-1; 9 nucleotides match TRBD1. The V and J ends lost 3 bases and 0 bases, in that order; junction bases with no gene match: 0. The CDR3 is made up of 15 amino acids. Germline V gene data show CDR1 as SGHTA and CDR2 as FQGNSA. The CDR3 nucleotides are TGTGCCAGCAGCTTGGGACAGGGCTCCTACAATGAGCAGTTCTTC. This sequence encodes CASSLGQGSYNEQFF.

The V gene is TRBV7-9, the J gene TRBJ2-1; 10 nucleotides line up with TRBD2. CDR1 and CDR2 from the germline V gene are SEHNR and FQNEAQ (reference sequence). The CDR3 is 18 amino acids. Trimming removed 5 bases from V and 6 bases from J; junction bases left unmatched: 16. Here the CDR3 DNA reads TGTGCCAGCAGCCCGCGGGGAGGAGCGGGGGGGCCAAGCAATGAGCAGTTCTTC. Its translation is CASSPRGGAGGPSNEQFF.

The DNA of the CDR3 is TGTGCCAGCAGTTATAGTCCCACACCGAACACTGAAGCTTTCTTT. Amino acids: CASSYSPTPNTEAFF. The gene calls are TRBV6-5 and TRBJ1-1; D not resolved. This CDR3 comprises 15 residues. Germline values: CDR1 MNHEY, CDR2 SVGAGI. Between the trimmed V and J ends, which lost 3 bases and 1 base, there was a span of 12 bases.

The rearrangement uses TRBV28 and TRBJ2-5, with 15 nucleotides matching TRBD2. The CDR3 is 16 amino acids. Germline trimming cut 5 bases from V and 5 bases from J; bases unmatched to any gene: 6. The germline V gene encodes CDR1 MDHEN and CDR2 SYDVKM. This chain's CDR3 is CASSPGTSGGRETQYF. CDR3 nucleotides: TGTGCCAGCAGTCCCGGGACTAGCGGGGGGCGTGAGACCCAGTACTTC.

CDR3 sequence: CASSPPARVGQPQHF. Written as DNA, the CDR3 is TGTGCCAGCTCACCACCGGCCAGGGTCGGCCAGCCCCAGCATTTT. V and J are TRBV18 and TRBJ1-5; a possible D gene is TRBD1 (5 bases). Germline V gene data show CDR1 as KGHSH and CDR2 as LQKENI. The V gene lost 0 bases and the J gene lost 7 bases, with 13 bases spanning the gap. This CDR3 is 15 amino acids long.

This clone has just one count. The rearrangement joins TRBV28 to TRBJ2-7; no reliable D call. The length of the CDR3 is 12 residues. Germline V gene data show CDR1 as MDHEN and CDR2 as SYDVKM. Trimming stripped 6 bases from V and 7 bases from J, with 13 bases between. The CDR3 is CASSLNGREQYF. DNA for the CDR3: TGTGCCAGCAGCCTAAACGGACGAGAGCAGTACTTC.

The V call is TRBV7-9, the J call TRBJ2-7; tentative D call: TRBD1 (6 bases). Germline CDR1 reads SEHNR; CDR2 reads FQNEAQ (reference sequence). This CDR3 is built from 17 residues. Trimming cost V 2 bases and J 2 bases, with 19 bases left between them. DNA for the CDR3: TGTGCCAGCAGCTTAAGGCCCTCAGCAGGGGTGGCCTACGAGCAGTACTTC. Translation gives CASSLRPSAGVAYEQYF.

This clone was recorded once. CDR3 protein: CASSLSGPGTGSYEQYF. The DNA for the CDR3 is TGTGCCAGCAGCTTATCCGGCCCTGGGACAGGCTCCTACGAGCAGTACTTC. This sequence joins TRBV7-7 and TRBJ2-7, with 8 positions matching TRBD1. V was pared by 2 bases and J by 0 bases, with 9 bases of the junction left unmatched. The germline V gene has CDR1 SSHAT and CDR2 FNYEAQ (reference sequence). CDR3 length: 17 amino acids.

This clone occurred once. The V gene is TRBV7-2, the J gene TRBJ2-7, with D unresolved. The CDR3 extends over 12 amino acids. Trimming cost V 3 bases and J 0 bases, with 3 bases left between them. Germline V lookup: CDR1 SGHTA, CDR2 FQGNSA. The CDR3 here is CASSFNSYEQYF. The CDR3 DNA sequence: TGTGCCAGCAGCTTCAACTCCTACGAGCAGTACTTC. The full variable domain, with the rest looked up from reference TRBV7-2 and TRBJ2-7, is GAGVSQSPSNKVTEKGKDVELRCDPISGHTALYWYRQSLGQGLEFLIYFQGNSAPDKSGLPSDRFSAERTGGSVSTLTIQRTQQEDSAVYLCASSFNSYEQYFGPGTRLTVT.

CDR3 sequence reads: CASSEERLNQPQHF. Here the CDR3 DNA reads TGCGCCAGCAGTGAGGAAAGATTGAATCAGCCCCAGCATTTT. The rearrangement joins TRBV10-2 to TRBJ1-5, with D unresolved. The CDR3 contains 14 residues. CDR1 is WSHSY and CDR2 is SAAADI in the germline V gene. Trimming stripped 2 bases from V and 4 bases from J, with 9 bases between.

This chain uses TRBV5-1 with TRBJ2-2; 11 nucleotides align to TRBD2. The V and J ends lost 3 bases and 2 bases, in that order; junction bases with no gene match: 6. The CDR3 length is 17 residues. Per germline, CDR1 SGHRS and CDR2 YFSETQ. CDR3 sequence: CASSSGLAGINTGELFF. CDR3 bases: TGCGCCAGCAGCTCCGGACTAGCGGGCATTAACACCGGGGAGCTGTTTTTT.

The chain combines TRBV7-6 with TRBJ2-7, with 11 bases matching TRBD2. Germline values: CDR1 SGHVS, CDR2 FNYEAQ. J gave up 9 bases and V 1 base, and 20 bases lay outside the gene matches. The CDR3 spans 19 residues. CDR3 bases: TGTGCCAGCAGCTTAGATGGGCGGTTCCAACGACTAGCGGGGAGGGGGCAGTACTTC. As protein: CASSLDGRFQRLAGRGQYF.

The CDR3 bases are TGTGCCAGCAGCTTAGGCCGGGGGAATAATGAAAAACTGTTTTTT. Translated: CASSLGRGNNEKLFF. This chain joins TRBV7-6 and TRBJ1-4, with D possibly matching TRBD1 (5 bases). In germline, CDR1 is SGHVS, CDR2 FNYEAQ. The CDR3 totals 15 residues. V lost 1 base and J lost 4, with 10 bases in between.

This clone has only one observation. V is TRBV27 and J is TRBJ2-1; 13 nucleotides agree with TRBD2. V lost 5 bases, J lost 10 bases, and 8 bases stayed unmatched. The germline V gene encodes CDR1 MNHEY and CDR2 SMNVEV (reference sequence). The CDR3 runs to 15 residues. The DNA of the CDR3 is TGTGCCAGCAGTAGGTGGACTAGCGGGGGTGGAGAGCAGTTCTTC. This sequence encodes CASSRWTSGGGEQFF.

The rearrangement uses TRBV10-1 and TRBJ1-1, with a possible D match to TRBD1 (6 bases). Per germline, CDR1 WNHNN and CDR2 SYGVQD (reference sequence). The ends were cut back, 5 bases at V and 1 base at J, with 8 bases in the middle. This CDR3 has 13 residues. This chain's CDR3 is CASSSDRNTEAFF. The CDR3 DNA sequence: TGCGCCAGCAGTTCGGACAGGAACACTGAAGCTTTCTTT.

The rearrangement uses TRBV4-3 and TRBJ2-3; TRBD2 matches at 14 bases. Germline assignment: CDR1 LGHNA and CDR2 YSLEER. The length of the CDR3 is 15 residues. V dropped 3 bases and J dropped 7; count of bases not matched to a gene: 3. The CDR3 sequence: CASSQGTSGGNTQYF. In DNA form, the CDR3 reads TGCGCCAGCAGCCAGGGGACTAGCGGGGGTAATACGCAGTATTTT.

This clone was observed once. The gene calls are TRBV29-1 and TRBJ2-7, with D perhaps TRBD1 (5 bases). Per the germline V gene, CDR1 is SQVTM and CDR2 is ANQGSEA. Trimming shortened V by 4 bases and J by 0 bases, and 7 bases separated the two germline ends. The CDR3 sequence is 12 residues long. The DNA for the CDR3 is TGCAGCGTTGGGGGCGTCTCCTACGAGCAGTACTTC. Amino acid sequence: CSVGGVSYEQYF.

The chain joins TRBV15 to TRBJ2-1; D gene unclear. The CDR3 extends over 13 amino acids. Germline CDR1 LNHNV, CDR2 YYDKDF (reference sequence). V was clipped by 0 bases and J by 8 bases, with 8 bases between them. CDR3 region: CATSRDVWDEQFF. The CDR3 DNA follows: TGTGCCACCAGCAGAGACGTTTGGGATGAGCAGTTCTTC.